The T cell receptor (beta chain) described here comes from a study of shared clonotypes between healthy human individuals. Naive CD8 cells comprised CD45RO-negative, CCR7-positively selected cells, excluding terminally differentiated effector memory CD45RA+ cells. Per the germline V gene, CDR1 is SGHAT and CDR2 is FQDESV (reference sequence). The CDR3 is 13 amino acids. With 6 bases removed from V and 12 bases from J, the gap between germline ends came to 21 bases. Study outcomes and limitations: Non-shared clonotypes had lower generation probabilities than those shared by all four donors.

Per the original data handling: Junction-only sequences without quality scores were provided by ImmunoSEQ, so filtering was different. The repertoire was sequenced with immunoSEQ multiplex PCR; TCRdb's copy has only in-frame clones and lacks some. The V and J calls and clone size were taken over from that table, and D and trimming were inferred from the DNA. Among around 600,000 clones listed, about 98% were seen once. Note on this clone: The antigen is unknown.

The clonotype was recovered from a man younger than 40 in good health. The chain uses TRBV11-1 and TRBJ2-7, with D uncertain. Sequencing input: naive CD8+ T cells sorted from blood. The CDR3 loop is CASSLRRIRTTYF. For the CDR3, the DNA is TGTGCCAGCAGTCTCCGCCGGATCCGGACGACGTACTTC.